This T cell receptor (beta chain) was captured in a study of graft-versus-host responses after intestinal transplantation. Study-level information: For around 3 years after anti-thymocyte globulin induction, all recipients took tacrolimus and steroids.

Study conclusions and caveats: GvH clones surfaced in recipient marrow, some emerging earlier in ileum or blood. Allografts from individuals with graft-donor T cell macrochimerism displayed high graft-versus-host to host-versus-graft clonal ratios. GvH clone levels peaked in circulation, and this peak was associated with early post-transplant HvG declines.

Sequencing was performed with immunoSEQ multiplex PCR; in TCRdb, only in-frame clones are kept and a portion is missing. The table lists approximately 99,000 clones, roughly 91% of them singletons. Details on this clone: What it recognizes is unknown.

The sequence derives from a human donor who was the organ donor for an intestinal transplant. This specimen consisted of unstimulated CD4+ T cells sorted from spleen or lymph node cells, obtained before transplant.

The CDR3 reads CASSLPVNTGELFF. Here the CDR3 DNA reads TGTGCCAGCAGCTTACCAGTGAACACCGGGGAGCTGTTTTTT. This chain joins TRBV11-2 and TRBJ2-2; no clear D gene. The CDR3 is 14 amino acids. The ends were cut back, 2 bases at V and 1 base at J, with 5 bases in the middle. Germline V gene data show CDR1 as SGHAT and CDR2 as FQNNGV. Full variable domain (outside the CDR3, taken from reference TRBV11-2 and TRBJ2-2): EAGVAQSPRYKIIEKRQSVAFWCNPISGHATLYWYQQILGQGPKLLIQFQNNGVVDDSQLPKDRFSAERLKGVDSTLKIQPAKLEDSAVYLCASSLPVNTGELFFGEGSRLTVL.